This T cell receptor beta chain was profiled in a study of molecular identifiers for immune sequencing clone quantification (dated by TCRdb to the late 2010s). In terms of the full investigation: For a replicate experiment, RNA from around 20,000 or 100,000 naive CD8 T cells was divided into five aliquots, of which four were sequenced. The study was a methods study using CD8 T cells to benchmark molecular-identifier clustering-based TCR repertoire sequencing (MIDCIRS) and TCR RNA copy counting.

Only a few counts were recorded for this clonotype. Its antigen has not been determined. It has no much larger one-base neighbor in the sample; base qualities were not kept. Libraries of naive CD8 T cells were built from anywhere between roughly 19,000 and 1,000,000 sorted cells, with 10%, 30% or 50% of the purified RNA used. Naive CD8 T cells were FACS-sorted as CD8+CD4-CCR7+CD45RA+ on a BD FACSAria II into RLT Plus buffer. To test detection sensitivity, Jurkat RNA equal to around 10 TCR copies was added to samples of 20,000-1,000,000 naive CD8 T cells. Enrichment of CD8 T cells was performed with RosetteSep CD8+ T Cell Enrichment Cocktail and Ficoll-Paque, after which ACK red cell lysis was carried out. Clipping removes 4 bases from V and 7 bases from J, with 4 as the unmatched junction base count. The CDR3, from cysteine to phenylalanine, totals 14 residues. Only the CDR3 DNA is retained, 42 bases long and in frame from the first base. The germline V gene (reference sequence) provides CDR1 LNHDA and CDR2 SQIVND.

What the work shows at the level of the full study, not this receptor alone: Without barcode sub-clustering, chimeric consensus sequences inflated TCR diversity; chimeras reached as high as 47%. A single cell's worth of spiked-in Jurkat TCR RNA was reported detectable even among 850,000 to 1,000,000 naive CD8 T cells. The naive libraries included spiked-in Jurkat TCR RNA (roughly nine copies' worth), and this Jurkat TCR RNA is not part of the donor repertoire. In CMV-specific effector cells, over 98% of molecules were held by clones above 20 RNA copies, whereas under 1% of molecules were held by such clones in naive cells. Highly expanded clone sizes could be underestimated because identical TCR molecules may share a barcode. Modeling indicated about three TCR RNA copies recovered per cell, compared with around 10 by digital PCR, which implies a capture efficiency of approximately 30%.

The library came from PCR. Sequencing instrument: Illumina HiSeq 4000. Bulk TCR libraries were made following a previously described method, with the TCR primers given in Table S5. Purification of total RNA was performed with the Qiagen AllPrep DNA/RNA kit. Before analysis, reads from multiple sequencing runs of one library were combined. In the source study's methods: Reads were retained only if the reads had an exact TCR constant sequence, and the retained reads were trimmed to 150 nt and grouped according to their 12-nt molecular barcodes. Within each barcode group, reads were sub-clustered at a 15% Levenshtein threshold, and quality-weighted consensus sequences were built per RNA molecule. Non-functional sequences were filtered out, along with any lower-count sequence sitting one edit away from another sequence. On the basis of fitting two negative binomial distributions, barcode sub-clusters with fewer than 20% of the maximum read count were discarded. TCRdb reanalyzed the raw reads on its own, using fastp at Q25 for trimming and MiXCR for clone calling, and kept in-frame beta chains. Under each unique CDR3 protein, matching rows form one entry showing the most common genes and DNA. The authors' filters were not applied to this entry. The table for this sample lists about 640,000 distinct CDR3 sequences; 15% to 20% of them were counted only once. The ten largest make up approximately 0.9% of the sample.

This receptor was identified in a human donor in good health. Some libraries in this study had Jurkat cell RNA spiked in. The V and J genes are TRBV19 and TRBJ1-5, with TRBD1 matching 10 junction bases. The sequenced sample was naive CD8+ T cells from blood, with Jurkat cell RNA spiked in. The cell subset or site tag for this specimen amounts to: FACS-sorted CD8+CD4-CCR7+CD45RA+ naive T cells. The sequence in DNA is TGTGCCAGTAGTAGTAGGACAGGGGGACAGCCCCAGCATTTT. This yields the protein CASSSRTGGQPQHF.